One sample yielded the 9 T cell receptor beta chains listed below, sequenced in a study of blood T cell repertoires in COVID-19. The protocol was immunoSEQ multiplex PCR, while the TCRdb copy is restricted to in-frame clones and leaves out a portion. Among 150,000 to 250,000 clones listed, about four fifths were seen once. Sequences were obtained from PBMCs or T cells enriched from blood (not recorded which). These receptors were taken from a middle-aged man who had recovered from COVID-19.

The CDR3 nucleotides read TGTGCCAGCACCGGACTAGCGGGTCCCACCGGGGAGCTGTTTTTT. It codes for CASTGLAGPTGELFF. The chain couples TRBV2 to TRBJ2-2, with 11 bases identical to TRBD2. CDR1 and CDR2 (germline): SNHLY, FYNNEI. The CDR3 totals 15 residues. V was pared by 7 bases and J by 4 bases, with 5 bases of the junction left unmatched.

V and J are TRBV30 and TRBJ2-5, with D perhaps TRBD2 (5 bases). Germline V lookup: CDR1 GTSNPN, CDR2 SVGIG (reference sequence). The CDR3 has 14 residues. V was cut by 5 bases and J by 1 base, with 14 bases left in between. In DNA, the CDR3 is TGTGCCTGGTGTGAGGACTCCGCCCAAGAGACCCAGTACTTC. This codes for CAWCEDSAQETQYF. Filled out from reference TRBV30 and TRBJ2-5, the complete variable domain reads SQTIHQWPATLVQPVGSPLSLECTVEGTSNPNLYWYRQAAGRGLQLLFYSVGIGQISSEVPQNLSASRPQDRQFILSSKKLLLSDSGFYLCAWCEDSAQETQYFGPGTRLLVL.

This rearrangement joins TRBV15 to TRBJ2-3, with 9 bases identical to TRBD2. V shed 0 bases, J shed 2 bases, and the junction held 6 bases outside the gene matches. This CDR3 comprises 17 residues. In germline, CDR1 is LNHNV, CDR2 YYDKDF (reference sequence). CDR3 sequence (DNA): TGTGCCACCAGCAGAGATCGGGGACTAGCTATCACAGATACGCAGTATTTT. Its translation: CATSRDRGLAITDTQYF.

This clone was detected once. The CDR3 bases are TGTGCCGGTGGACAGGGCGTGGGAGATACGCAGTATTTT. Encoded protein: CAGGQGVGDTQYF. V usage is TRBV30 and J usage is TRBJ2-3, with 8 bases matching TRBD1. The germline CDR1 and CDR2 sequences are GTSNPN and SVGIG (reference sequence). V was pared by 8 bases and J by 5 bases, with 9 bases of the junction left unmatched. The CDR3 is made up of 13 amino acids.

CDR3 sequence (DNA): TGTGCCAGCATGGACAGGGCGGCATGGGGGCAGTACGTC. This sequence encodes CASMDRAAWGQYV. The chain uses TRBV6-5 and TRBJ2-7; 8 bases are shared with TRBD1. The J segment lost 9 bases and the V segment lost 7 bases, leaving 11 bases of the junction unmatched. Per germline, CDR1 MNHEY and CDR2 SVGAGI. The CDR3 is 13 amino acids.

This clone was counted a few times. The chain has TRBV7-8 and TRBJ2-1; D might be TRBD2 (5 bases). Germline V gives CDR1 SGHVS, CDR2 FQNEAQ. CDR3 size: 14 residues. Trimming pared 0 bases from V and 4 bases from J, leaving 7 bases between. The CDR3 DNA follows: TGTGCCAGCAGCTTAGCGGCGGGTTACAATGAGCAGTTCTTC. Protein product: CASSLAAGYNEQFF.

V and J are TRBV19 and TRBJ1-2; TRBD1 is a possible D gene (5 bases). CDR1 LNHDA and CDR2 SQIVND come from the germline V gene (reference sequence). The V end lost 6 bases, the J end lost 3 bases, and 14 bases lay between the germline ends. The CDR3 totals 14 residues. CDR3 sequence reads: CASSPNDRYYGYTF. The DNA for the CDR3 is TGTGCCAGTAGCCCAAACGACAGATACTATGGCTACACCTTC.

The V and J genes are TRBV10-1 and TRBJ2-1; 7 nucleotides align to TRBD1. The length of the CDR3 is 19 residues. The V gene end was trimmed by 1 base and the J gene end by 0 bases; junction bases not matched to a gene: 12. Germline V gene lookup returns CDR1 WNHNN and CDR2 SYGVQD (reference sequence). CDR3 DNA: TGCGCCAGCAGTGAGTGGACAGGCGGTTCTCTCTACTCCTACAATGAGCAGTTCTTC. Protein: CASSEWTGGSLYSYNEQFF.

This CDR3 reads CATSDSHAVRSGRIRETQYF. CDR3 DNA: TGTGCCACCAGTGATTCCCACGCAGTCCGTAGCGGGAGAATAAGGGAGACCCAGTACTTC. The chain couples TRBV24-1 to TRBJ2-5; TRBD2 matches 9 bases. CDR3 length: 20 amino acids. Germline V gives CDR1 KGHDR, CDR2 SFDVKD. Germline trimming cut 2 bases from V and 5 bases from J; bases unmatched to any gene: 20.